The 23 T cell receptor beta chains presented below share a single source sample, sequenced in a study of shared clonotypes between healthy human individuals. Data came from immunoSEQ multiplex PCR; TCRdb stores just in-frame clones and leaves some out. Among roughly 520,000 clones, about 96% were seen once, and the ten largest hold approximately 0.067%. Specimen: naive CD4+ T cells sorted from blood. As for subset: CD45RA+ positively selected. These receptors originate from a woman aged 30 to 39 in good health.

The chain joins TRBV7-9 to TRBJ1-1; 8 bases map to TRBD1. Trimming cost V 6 bases and J 6 bases; bases outside gene matches: 12. The CDR3 contains 15 residues. Germline CDR1 is SEHNR and CDR2 is FQNEAQ (reference sequence). In DNA form, the CDR3 reads TGTGCCAGCAGTACGGGACAGGCCCGAATTTCTGAAGCTTTCTTT. Its protein is CASSTGQARISEAFF.

This clone appeared a few times. The chain is built from TRBV2 and TRBJ1-1, with D perhaps TRBD1 (5 bases). Germline assignment: CDR1 SNHLY and CDR2 FYNNEI. The CDR3 has 14 residues. V was cut by 1 base and J by 4 bases, with 10 bases left in between. The DNA for the CDR3 is TGTGCCAGCAGTGAAGTTCGGACATCCACTGAAGCTTTCTTT. It yields the protein CASSEVRTSTEAFF.

The CDR3: CATSGTEETQYF. The CDR3 DNA reads as TGTGCCACCAGCGGGACAGAAGAGACCCAGTACTTC. The rearrangement joins TRBV15 to TRBJ2-5; TRBD1 matches 7 bases. Germline-derived CDR1 and CDR2 are LNHNV and YYDKDF (reference sequence). The CDR3 loop spans 12 amino acids. V lost 5 bases, J lost 3 bases, and 0 bases stayed unmatched.

The gene calls are TRBV20-1 and TRBJ2-4; D remains ambiguous. The V and J ends lost 5 bases and 5 bases respectively, with 7 bases between them. The V gene's germline CDR1 is DFQATT and CDR2 SNEGSKA (reference sequence). CDR3 length: 11 amino acids. For the CDR3, the DNA is TGCAGTGCTGGGCACCAAAACATTCAGTACTTC. Translated: CSAGHQNIQYF.

This chain uses TRBV10-1 with TRBJ2-5; 7 nucleotides line up with TRBD2. V was clipped by 3 bases and J by 4 bases; unmatched bases: 8. CDR1 and CDR2 from the germline V gene are WNHNN and SYGVQD (reference sequence). This CDR3 has 15 residues. CDR3 DNA: TGCGCCAGCAGTGACAGATTAGGCGGGGGAGAGACCCAGTACTTC. This codes for CASSDRLGGGETQYF.

The CDR3: CASSKGQGAEQYF. In DNA, the CDR3 is TGTGCCAGCAGCAAAGGACAGGGGGCTGAGCAGTACTTC. The V gene is TRBV21-1, the J gene TRBJ2-7; TRBD1 was called by the table and not checked on the DNA. TRBV21-1 is described as a pseudogene. CDR3 length equals 13 residues.

The CDR3 reads CASRQQGAYYEQYF. Written as DNA, the CDR3 is TGTGCCAGCAGACAACAGGGGGCTTACTACGAGCAGTACTTC. The genes are TRBV5-4 and TRBJ2-7, with 9 positions matching TRBD1. The CDR3 is made up of 14 amino acids. V shed 5 bases, J shed 3 bases, and the junction held 6 bases outside the gene matches. The germline gives CDR1 SGHNT, CDR2 YYREEE (reference sequence).

V usage is TRBV4-1 and J usage is TRBJ2-1; TRBD2 matches 8 bases. The CDR3 contains 16 residues. In germline, CDR1 is MGHRA, CDR2 YSYEKL. V was clipped by 4 bases and J by 4 bases; unmatched bases: 9. CDR3: CASSPPLAGWYNEQFF. Written as DNA, the CDR3 is TGCGCCAGCAGCCCCCCCTTAGCGGGATGGTACAATGAGCAGTTCTTC.

The V and J genes are TRBV19 and TRBJ2-7; 7 nucleotides line up with TRBD2. The CDR3 is 14 amino acids. The ends lost 4 bases at V and 5 bases at J; junction bases unmatched: 8. CDR1 and CDR2 (germline): LNHDA, SQIVND (reference sequence). CDR3 amino acids: CASSRGGSSNEQYF. CDR3 sequence (DNA): TGTGCCAGTAGTAGGGGGGGTTCTTCCAACGAGCAGTACTTC.

This clone came up once. This chain connects TRBV21-1 to TRBJ2-7; no check of the table's D call, TRBD1, against the DNA was made. TRBV21-1 corresponds to a pseudogene. The CDR3 has 13 amino acids. The DNA for the CDR3 is TGTGCCAGCAGCAAAGAACCAGCCTACGAGCAGTACTTC. It yields the protein CASSKEPAYEQYF.

This chain connects TRBV6-5 to TRBJ1-6; D might be TRBD1 (5 bases). V was cut by 2 bases and J by 14 bases, with 16 bases left in between. The germline V gene encodes CDR1 MNHEY and CDR2 SVGAGI. CDR3 length: 14 amino acids. In nucleotides, the CDR3 is TGTGCCAGCAGTTACGACAGAAGGCTGGTGTCCCTCCACTTT. This sequence encodes CASSYDRRLVSLHF.

Details on this clone: Within the sample, other DNA sequences also encode this same CDR3. J is TRBJ2-3 and V is TRBV7-9, with D unclear. The CDR3 is 11 residues long. Trimming took 2 bases from V and 4 from J, leaving 1 base between them. Germline V gives CDR1 SEHNR, CDR2 FQNEAQ (reference sequence). CDR3 amino acids: CASSLSDTQYF. DNA for the CDR3: TGTGCCAGCAGCTTATCAGATACGCAGTATTTT.

This clone showed up just once. The chain combines TRBV10-3 with TRBJ2-2, with 7 bases aligning to TRBD1. CDR3 length: 15 residues. CDR1 is ENHRY, CDR2 SYGVKD, per germline. J lost 0 bases, V lost 7 bases, and 5 bases had no gene match. The CDR3 here is CAITTGETNTGELFF. CDR3 DNA sequence: TGTGCCATCACTACAGGGGAAACGAACACCGGGGAGCTGTTTTTT.

The gene calls are TRBV28 and TRBJ1-1; D ambiguous. The CDR3 length is 12 residues. Trimming cost V 5 bases and J 6 bases, with 10 bases left between them. CDR1 is MDHEN, CDR2 SYDVKM, per germline. The CDR3 spells CASSLVPAEAFF. The CDR3 DNA is TGTGCCAGCAGTCTCGTTCCAGCTGAAGCTTTCTTT.

The chain recombines TRBV6-1 with TRBJ1-5, with D possibly TRBD1 on 5 matching bases. V dropped 11 bases and J dropped 0 bases, with 17 bases sitting between them. Germline V gene data show CDR1 as MNHNS and CDR2 as SASEGT. CDR3 length: 15 residues. The CDR3: CALGQPHYSNQPQHF. In DNA, the CDR3 is TGTGCCCTGGGGCAGCCCCATTATAGCAATCAGCCCCAGCATTTT.

V and J are TRBV10-1 and TRBJ1-1; D gene unclear. The germline gives CDR1 WNHNN, CDR2 SYGVQD (reference sequence). This CDR3 has 14 amino acids. V shed 3 bases and J shed 7 bases, with 15 bases lying between them. The CDR3 is CASSDRPIANEAFF. The CDR3 DNA is TGCGCCAGCAGTGATAGACCCATTGCAAATGAAGCTTTCTTT.

V usage is TRBV5-1 and J usage is TRBJ1-1; unclear D gene. CDR3 size: 15 residues. Trimming pared 2 bases from V and 1 base from J, leaving 12 bases between. Germline CDR1 and CDR2: SGHRS and YFSETQ. CDR3 in DNA: TGCGCCAGCAGCTTAAGTGCGCCGGCGAACACTGAAGCTTTCTTT. Its protein product is CASSLSAPANTEAFF.

This chain links TRBV7-9 with TRBJ1-1; D ambiguous. The germline CDR1 and CDR2 sequences are SEHNR and FQNEAQ (reference sequence). This CDR3 has 16 residues. V was clipped by 0 bases and J by 9 bases, with 20 bases between them. The chain's CDR3 is CASSLALGIGSKQAFF. The CDR3 bases are TGTGCCAGCAGCTTAGCGCTAGGGATCGGCAGCAAACAAGCTTTCTTT.

Comments on this clone: This may come from a read error, since a much larger clone is one base off. Other DNA sequences in this specimen translate into the identical CDR3. J is TRBJ2-5 and V is TRBV5-1, with D unresolved. V was shortened by 5 bases and J by 2 bases, with 4 bases between the two germline ends. The CDR3 has 11 amino acids. The germline gives CDR1 SGHRS, CDR2 YFSETQ. CDR3 sequence (DNA): TGCGCCAGCAGTTTTCAAGAGACCCAGTACTTC. Residues: CASSFQETQYF.

This clone was recorded once. This chain joins TRBV7-2 and TRBJ2-5; 13 bases are shared with TRBD2. Trimming cost V 1 base and J 1 base; bases outside gene matches: 6. This CDR3 comprises 18 residues. CDR1 and CDR2 from the germline V gene are SGHTA and FQGNSA. CDR3: CASSLVLAGGPGQETQYF. The CDR3 bases are TGTGCCAGCAGCTTAGTACTAGCGGGAGGGCCGGGCCAAGAGACCCAGTACTTC. The complete variable domain, with remaining parts taken from reference TRBV7-2 and TRBJ2-5, reads GAGVSQSPSNKVTEKGKDVELRCDPISGHTALYWYRQSLGQGLEFLIYFQGNSAPDKSGLPSDRFSAERTGGSVSTLTIQRTQQEDSAVYLCASSLVLAGGPGQETQYFGPGTRLLVL.

The chain employs TRBV5-1 and TRBJ2-2, with D maybe TRBD2 (7 bases). The germline V gene has CDR1 SGHRS and CDR2 YFSETQ. The CDR3 sequence is 16 residues long. The V gene lost 0 bases and the J gene lost 6 bases, with 15 bases spanning the gap. CDR3 nucleotides: TGCGCCAGCAGCTTGGTCGCGGGGGCGCCTTCCGGGGAGCTGTTTTTT. Translation: CASSLVAGAPSGELFF.

This chain uses TRBV5-1 with TRBJ2-1; the D gene is possibly TRBD1 (6 bases). The CDR3 contains 14 residues. Trimming cost V 2 bases and J 7 bases, with 13 bases left between them. Germline lookup yields CDR1 SGHRS and CDR2 YFSETQ. CDR3 sequence (DNA): TGCGCCAGCAGCTTAGAGGACAGTGGAAATGAGCAGTTCTTC. It yields the protein CASSLEDSGNEQFF.

The genes are TRBV2 and TRBJ2-1; no reliable D call. Germline assignment: CDR1 SNHLY and CDR2 FYNNEI. The V gene lost 3 bases and the J gene lost 9 bases, with 9 bases spanning the gap. The length of the CDR3 is 12 residues. This CDR3 is CASSDSFAEQFF. The CDR3 nucleotides read TGTGCCAGCAGTGATTCGTTCGCTGAGCAGTTCTTC.